This T cell receptor beta chain was identified during a study of identical twins. Remarks on this clonotype: Its antigen is currently unknown.

Regarding the study as a whole: While abundant cord blood beta clonotypes carried fewer insertions, memory repertoires showed no such pattern.

This CDR3 region has 16 residues. Germline lookup yields CDR1 SGHVS and CDR2 FQNEAQ. V was cut by 2 bases and J by 3 bases, with 16 bases left in between. Template switching (which added a universal primer site) was used, and cDNA carried unique molecular identifiers. From the 5' RACE reads, TCRdb called clonotypes with MiXCR, one entry per CDR3 protein. The sample yields roughly 240,000 distinct CDR3 sequences, approximately 7.9% seen once. A further study also used this sample, focusing on yellow fever vaccine responses in identical twins. In that study: Convergence reportedly seemed to mark part of the twins' vaccine T cell response, with personalization marking the rest.

The chain uses TRBV7-8 and TRBJ2-5, with D possibly matching TRBD1 (6 bases). This TCR was recovered from a woman between 18 and 30 years old in good health. Sequenced input: CD8+ T cells sorted from blood. The CDR3 coding sequence is TGTGCCAGCAGCTTATACAGGGTTTGGGAAAAAGAGACCCAGTACTTC. This codes for CASSLYRVWEKETQYF. The complete variable domain, with remaining parts taken from reference TRBV7-8 and TRBJ2-5, reads GAGVSQSPRYKVAKRGQDVALRCDPISGHVSLFWYQQALGQGPEFLTYFQNEAQLDKSGLPSDRFFAERPEGSVSTLKIQRTQQEDSAVYLCASSLYRVWEKETQYFGPGTRLLVL.